The TCR beta chain under discussion was sequenced for a study of CD8 T cells in ankylosing spondylitis. TCRdb redid the calling of the 5' RACE reads with MiXCR, one entry per CDR3 protein. The sample yields roughly 250,000 distinct CDR3 sequences, about 10% seen once. The CDR3 totals 15 residues. V was pared by 0 bases and J by 5 bases, with 13 bases between. This chain connects TRBV12-3 or TRBV12-4 to TRBJ1-2; possibly TRBD1 for D (5 bases). Source material: blood, either unsorted or a sorted T cell fraction (not recorded which). This TCR was sampled from a male donor with ankylosing spondylitis or in good health (not recorded which). The CDR3 region is CASSLATGGVYGYTF. The DNA of the CDR3 is TGTGCCAGCAGTTTAGCGACCGGGGGGGTGTATGGCTACACCTTC.